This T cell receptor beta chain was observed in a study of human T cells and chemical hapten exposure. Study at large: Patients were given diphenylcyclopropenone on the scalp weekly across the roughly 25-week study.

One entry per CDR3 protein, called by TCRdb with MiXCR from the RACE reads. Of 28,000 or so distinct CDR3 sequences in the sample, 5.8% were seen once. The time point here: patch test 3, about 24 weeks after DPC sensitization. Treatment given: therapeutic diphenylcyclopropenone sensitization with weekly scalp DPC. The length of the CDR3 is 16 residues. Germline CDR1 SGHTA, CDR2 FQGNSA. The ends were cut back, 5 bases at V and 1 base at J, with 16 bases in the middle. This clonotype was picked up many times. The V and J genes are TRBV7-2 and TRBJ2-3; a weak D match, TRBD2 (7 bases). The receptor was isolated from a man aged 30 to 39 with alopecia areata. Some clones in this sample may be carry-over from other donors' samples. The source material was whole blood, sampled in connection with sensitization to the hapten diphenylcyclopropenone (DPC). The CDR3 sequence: CASSQRWGGGTDTQYF. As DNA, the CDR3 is TGTGCCAGCAGCCAGAGGTGGGGGGGCGGCACAGATACGCAGTATTTT.